The source of this TCR beta chain is a study of blood T cell repertoires in COVID-19. Across the study: Sample material is recorded as cDNA or gDNA derived from T cells, B-cell-depleted T cells, or PBMCs.

Profiling relied on immunoSEQ multiplex PCR, and the TCRdb table lists in-frame clones only, not all of them. The sample shows 300,000 to 350,000 clones, about 90% of them seen only once. CDR1 is SGHKS, CDR2 YYEKEE, per germline (reference sequence). This CDR3 has 16 amino acids. The germline V and J ends were trimmed by 4 bases and 0 bases, with 16 bases remaining between them. The sample taken for sequencing was peripheral blood. The receptor comes from a woman aged 40 to 50 with COVID-19, enrolled during active disease. The chain is built from TRBV5-5 and TRBJ1-1; D unclear. The CDR3 spells CASSRVPILMNTEAFF. In nucleotides, the CDR3 is TGTGCCAGCAGCCGGGTCCCGATTCTAATGAACACTGAAGCTTTCTTT. The whole variable domain, remainder taken from reference TRBV5-5 and TRBJ1-1, is DAGVTQSPTHLIKTRGQQVTLRCSPISGHKSVSWYQQVLGQGPQFIFQYYEKEERGRGNFPDRFSARQFPNYSSELNVNALLLGDSALYLCASSRVPILMNTEAFFGQGTRLTVV.